This T cell receptor beta chain originates from a study of cytomegalovirus exposure and HLA in healthy donors. Study information: An early data release held tens of millions of unique TCRs from HLA-typed donors.

On this clone: Antigen: not known.

Primers included in the PCR were 60 Vbeta and 13 Jbeta primers. Produced via immunoSEQ multiplex PCR; TCRdb's table is partial and in-frame only. The data hold 150,000 to 200,000 clones, with almost 85% observed a single time. Regarding the study as a whole: For cytomegalovirus status, the classifier reportedly gave diagnoses with high specificity and sensitivity.

V lost 6 bases, J lost 6 bases, and 6 bases stayed unmatched. Germline values: CDR1 MNHNS, CDR2 SASEGT. The CDR3 is 14 amino acids. The sequenced sample consisted of PBMCs. The sequence derives from a woman aged 50 to 60 in good health and CMV-seronegative. The chain links TRBV6-1 to TRBJ1-5; 9 bases agree with TRBD1. The CDR3 region is CASRVLQGAQPQHF. As DNA, the CDR3 is TGTGCCAGCAGGGTACTACAGGGGGCTCAGCCCCAGCATTTT.